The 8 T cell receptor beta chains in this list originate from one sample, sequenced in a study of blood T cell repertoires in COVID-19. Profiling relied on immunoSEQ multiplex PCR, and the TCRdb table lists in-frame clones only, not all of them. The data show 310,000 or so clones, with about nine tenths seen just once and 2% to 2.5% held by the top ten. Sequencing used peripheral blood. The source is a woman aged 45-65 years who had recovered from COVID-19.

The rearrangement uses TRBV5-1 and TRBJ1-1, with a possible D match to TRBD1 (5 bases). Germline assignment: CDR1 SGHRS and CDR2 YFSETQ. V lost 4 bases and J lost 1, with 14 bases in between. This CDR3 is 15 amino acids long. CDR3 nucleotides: TGCGCCAGCAGCCCTACCCCAGACAGGAACACTGAAGCTTTCTTT. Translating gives CASSPTPDRNTEAFF.

CDR3 in DNA: TGCAGCGTTGAAGGTCGACAGGACGCCTACAATGAGCAGTTCTTC. Protein: CSVEGRQDAYNEQFF. This chain uses TRBV29-1 with TRBJ2-1, with a possible D match to TRBD1 (6 bases). CDR3 length: 15 residues. Germline V gene sequence: CDR1 SQVTM, CDR2 ANQGSEA. With 1 base removed from V and 2 bases from J, the gap between germline ends came to 12 bases.

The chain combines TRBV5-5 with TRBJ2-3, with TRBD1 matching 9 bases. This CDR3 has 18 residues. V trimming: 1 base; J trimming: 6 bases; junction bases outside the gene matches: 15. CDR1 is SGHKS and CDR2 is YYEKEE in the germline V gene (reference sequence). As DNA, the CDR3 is TGTGCCAGCAGCTTGCTCCTACGGGACAGGGTGATCTCTGATACGCAGTATTTT. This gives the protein CASSLLLRDRVISDTQYF.

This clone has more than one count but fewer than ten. The CDR3 nucleotides read TGTGCCAGCAGCTTAGTCCAGGGCCATAATTCACCCCTCCACTTT. Amino acids: CASSLVQGHNSPLHF. V is TRBV7-2 and J is TRBJ1-6; D is possibly TRBD1 (5 bases). Germline V gene data show CDR1 as SGHTA and CDR2 as FQGNSA. The CDR3 contains 15 residues. Trimming pared 1 base from V and 5 bases from J, leaving 9 bases between.

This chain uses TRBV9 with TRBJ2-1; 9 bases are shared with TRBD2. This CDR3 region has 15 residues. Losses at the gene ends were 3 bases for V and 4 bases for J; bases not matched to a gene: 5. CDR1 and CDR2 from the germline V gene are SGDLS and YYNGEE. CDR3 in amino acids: CASSALAGAYNEQFF. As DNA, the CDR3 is TGTGCCAGCAGCGCCTTAGCGGGAGCGTACAATGAGCAGTTCTTC.

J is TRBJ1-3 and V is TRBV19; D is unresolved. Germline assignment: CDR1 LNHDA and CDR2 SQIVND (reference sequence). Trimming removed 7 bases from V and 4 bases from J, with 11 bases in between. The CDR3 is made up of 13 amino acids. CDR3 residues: CASTPEYGNTIYF. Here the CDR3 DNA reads TGTGCCAGTACCCCCGAGTACGGAAACACCATATATTTT.

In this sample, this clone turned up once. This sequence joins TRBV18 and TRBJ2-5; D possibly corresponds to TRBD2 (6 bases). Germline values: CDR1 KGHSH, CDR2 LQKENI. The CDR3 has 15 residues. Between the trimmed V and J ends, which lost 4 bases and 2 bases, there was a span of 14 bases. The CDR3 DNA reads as TGTGCCAGCTCACGAATAGGCGGGGCGCAAGAGACCCAGTACTTC. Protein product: CASSRIGGAQETQYF.

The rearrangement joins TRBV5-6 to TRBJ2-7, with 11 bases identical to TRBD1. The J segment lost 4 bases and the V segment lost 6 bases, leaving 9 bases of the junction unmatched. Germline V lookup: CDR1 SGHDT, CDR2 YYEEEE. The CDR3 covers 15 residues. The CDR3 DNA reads TGTGCCAGCACCGCTCCGGGACAGGGGGTGTACGAGCAGTACTTC. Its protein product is CASTAPGQGVYEQYF. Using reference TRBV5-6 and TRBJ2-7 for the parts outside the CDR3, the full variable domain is DAGVTQSPTHLIKTRGQQVTLRCSPKSGHDTVSWYQQALGQGPQFIFQYYEEEERQRGNFPDRFSGHQFPNYSSELNVNALLLGDSALYLCASTAPGQGVYEQYFGPGTRLTVT.